Included here is one T cell receptor beta chain sequence, with context. The data were obtained in a study of radiotherapy plus CTLA-4 blockade in lung cancer. Clones were sequenced by immunoSEQ multiplex PCR, and TCRdb holds only the in-frame ones, with some missing. The data contain 57,000 or so clones, about 72% of them singletons. Germline V gene lookup returns CDR1 SGHVS and CDR2 FQNEAQ. The CDR3 length is 16 residues. Trimming pared 1 base from V and 2 bases from J, leaving 12 bases between. The source material was peripheral blood, sampled from a patient treated with radiotherapy plus ipilimumab. This TCR derives from a human donor with non-small cell lung cancer who had a complete response to radiotherapy plus ipilimumab. The chain carries TRBV7-8 and TRBJ1-5, with D unresolved. Here the CDR3 DNA reads TGTGCCAGCAGCTTAGACGCGGGCTGGGGCAATCAGCCCCAGCATTTT. Residues: CASSLDAGWGNQPQHF.